Shown below are 25 T cell receptor beta chains from a single sample sequenced in a study of cytomegalovirus exposure and HLA in healthy donors. The PCR was carried out with 60 Vbeta primers and 13 Jbeta primers. Repertoires were generated with immunoSEQ multiplex PCR, while TCRdb's copy carries only in-frame clones and drops some. The sample has about 64,000 clones; the top ten hold roughly 4%. Source material: PBMCs. The receptors originated from a woman between 18 and 29 years old in good health and CMV-seronegative.

The J gene is TRBJ1-2, the V gene TRBV29-1; 8 positions agree with TRBD1. After removal of 6 bases from V and 4 bases from J, the junction contained 10 bases not matched to a gene. Germline-derived CDR1 and CDR2 are SQVTM and ANQGSEA. The CDR3 is made up of 14 amino acids. The CDR3 loop reads CSVPPAGQVYGYTF. CDR3 nucleotide sequence: TGCAGCGTCCCGCCGGCGGGACAGGTCTATGGCTACACCTTC.

This chain links TRBV20-1 with TRBJ2-7, with a possible D match to TRBD1 (6 bases). V was shortened by 7 bases and J by 2 bases, with 9 bases between the two germline ends. CDR1 and CDR2 from the germline V gene are DFQATT and SNEGSKA (reference sequence). The CDR3 is made up of 11 amino acids. Here the CDR3 DNA reads TGCAGTGTCCAGGGGACCTACGAGCAGTACTTC. The encoded protein is CSVQGTYEQYF.

The rearrangement links TRBV25-1 to TRBJ2-7, with D perhaps TRBD2 (6 bases). CDR3 length: 12 amino acids. V was clipped by 4 bases and J by 6 bases, with 10 bases between them. CDR1 and CDR2 from the germline V gene are MGHDK and SYGVNS. The CDR3 sequence: CASSGTIGEQYF. The CDR3 coding sequence is TGTGCCAGCAGTGGGACTATTGGCGAGCAGTACTTC.

In DNA form, the CDR3 reads TGTGCCAGTAGTATATATCCAGGGGGGACCTTTTATAGCAATCAGCCCCAGCATTTT. Amino acid sequence: CASSIYPGGTFYSNQPQHF. The V gene is TRBV19, the J gene TRBJ1-5; 7 nucleotides agree with TRBD1. Germline V lookup: CDR1 LNHDA, CDR2 SQIVND (reference sequence). The CDR3 runs 19 residues. V shed 2 bases, J shed 0 bases, and the junction held 13 bases outside the gene matches.

V usage is TRBV25-1 and J usage is TRBJ2-7; 8 bases agree with TRBD1. This CDR3 contains 15 residues. Germline V gene lookup returns CDR1 MGHDK and CDR2 SYGVNS. V was clipped by 5 bases and J by 3 bases; unmatched bases: 9. This CDR3 is CASSPQGANLYEQYF. The CDR3 DNA reads TGTGCCAGCAGTCCTCAGGGGGCAAATCTCTACGAGCAGTACTTC.

This chain connects TRBV30 to TRBJ1-1, with D unclear. V gave up 0 bases and J gave up 0 bases, with 5 bases separating them. The CDR3 length is 13 residues. The germline V gene encodes CDR1 GTSNPN and CDR2 SVGIG (reference sequence). The CDR3 nucleotides are TGTGCCTGGAGTGTAGACATGAACACTGAAGCTTTCTTT. Amino acid sequence: CAWSVDMNTEAFF. Full variable domain (remainder filled in from reference TRBV30 and TRBJ1-1): SQTIHQWPATLVQPVGSPLSLECTVEGTSNPNLYWYRQAAGRGLQLLFYSVGIGQISSEVPQNLSASRPQDRQFILSSKKLLLSDSGFYLCAWSVDMNTEAFFGQGTRLTVV.

The rearrangement links TRBV4-1 to TRBJ2-7, with 10 bases identical to TRBD2. CDR1 and CDR2 (germline): MGHRA, YSYEKL. CDR3 length: 15 amino acids. Trimming removed 4 bases from V and 4 bases from J; junction bases left unmatched: 7. The CDR3 nucleotides are TGCGCCAGCAGCCCTGGAGGTAGCGGGGGGTACGAGCAGTACTTC. Translating gives CASSPGGSGGYEQYF.

This chain connects TRBV6-1 to TRBJ1-1, with D perhaps matching TRBD1 (5 bases). The germline V gene has CDR1 MNHNS and CDR2 SASEGT. The CDR3 has 14 residues. V lost 5 bases to trimming and J lost 5 bases, with 15 bases between them. The CDR3, as DNA: TGTGCCAGCAGTTCCTCCAGGGCTTTAACTGAAGCTTTCTTT. This encodes CASSSSRALTEAFF.

The chain carries TRBV4-1 and TRBJ2-7; TRBD2 aligns across 7 bases. CDR3 size: 14 residues. Germline CDR1 reads MGHRA; CDR2 reads YSYEKL. Trimming cost V 4 bases and J 1 base; bases outside gene matches: 4. The CDR3 sequence: CASSRAGPSYEQYF. DNA for the CDR3: TGCGCCAGCAGCCGAGCGGGACCATCCTACGAGCAGTACTTC.

This chain connects TRBV25-1 to TRBJ2-1; 7 bases align to TRBD1. The germline CDR1 and CDR2 sequences are MGHDK and SYGVNS. The CDR3 has 14 amino acids. V was clipped by 8 bases and J by 2 bases; unmatched bases: 6. CDR3 nucleotides: TGTGCCAGCTCTACAGGGGACCCCTACAATGAGCAGTTCTTC. Protein: CASSTGDPYNEQFF.

The rearrangement links TRBV9 to TRBJ2-7; possible D gene TRBD2, 5 bases. CDR1 is SGDLS, CDR2 YYNGEE, per germline. Trimming shortened V by 0 bases and J by 3 bases, and 10 bases separated the two germline ends. The CDR3 contains 14 residues. The CDR3 DNA sequence: TGTGCCAGCAGCGTAGGATCGGGGAACTACGAGCAGTACTTC. Its translation is CASSVGSGNYEQYF.

This chain uses TRBV7-9 with TRBJ1-1; the match to TRBD1 covers 8 bases. The CDR3 covers 17 residues. V gave up 5 bases and J gave up 1 base; unmatched junction bases: 12. Germline assignment: CDR1 SEHNR and CDR2 FQNEAQ (reference sequence). The CDR3 DNA reads as TGTGCCAGCAGCCATACGTCGCGGGACAGGAGGAACACTGAAGCTTTCTTT. It encodes CASSHTSRDRRNTEAFF.

The genes are TRBV6-1 and TRBJ1-5; D remains ambiguous. The V gene's germline CDR1 is MNHNS and CDR2 SASEGT. This CDR3 region has 15 residues. Trimming removed 6 bases from V and 4 bases from J, with 16 bases in between. DNA for the CDR3: TGTGCCAGCAGCTCCTCAGCGTTTGGGAATCAGCCCCAGCATTTT. It encodes CASSSSAFGNQPQHF.

This chain uses TRBV7-2 with TRBJ2-5; 9 bases match TRBD2. V shed 1 base and J 5 bases; nucleotides not matched to a gene: 8. The CDR3 sequence is 16 residues long. Germline V gene sequence: CDR1 SGHTA, CDR2 FQGNSA. The CDR3 is CASSLGGGGGAETQYF. CDR3 in DNA: TGTGCCAGCAGCTTAGGTGGAGGCGGGGGGGCCGAGACCCAGTACTTC.

V and J are TRBV18 and TRBJ1-2; TRBD1 matches 8 bases. The CDR3 is 13 amino acids. V shed 3 bases, J shed 3 bases, and the junction held 0 bases outside the gene matches. Looked up from germline, CDR1 is KGHSH and CDR2 is LQKENI. DNA for the CDR3: TGTGCCAGCTCACCGACAGGGGACTATGGCTACACCTTC. Amino acid sequence: CASSPTGDYGYTF.

J is TRBJ1-5 and V is TRBV4-1; D is unclear. Trimming left V 1 base short and J 2 bases short, with 18 bases between. Per the germline V gene, CDR1 is MGHRA and CDR2 is YSYEKL. The CDR3 spans 18 residues. CDR3 protein: CASSQVRVADLRNQPQHF. DNA of the CDR3: TGCGCCAGCAGCCAAGTGAGAGTGGCGGATCTTCGCAATCAGCCCCAGCATTTT.

J is TRBJ1-6 and V is TRBV2; no clear D gene. Germline V gene lookup returns CDR1 SNHLY and CDR2 FYNNEI. The CDR3 has 11 amino acids. Deletions cut 5 bases from V and 9 bases from J, with 5 bases between. This CDR3 reads CASSRGSPLHF. As DNA, the CDR3 is TGTGCCAGCAGTAGAGGTTCACCCCTCCACTTT. Full variable domain (missing parts from reference TRBV2 and TRBJ1-6): EPEVTQTPSHQVTQMGQEVILRCVPISNHLYFYWYRQILGQKVEFLVSFYNNEISEKSEIFDDQFSVERPDGSNFTLKIRSTKLEDSAMYFCASSRGSPLHFGNGTRLTVT.

This chain joins TRBV6-5 and TRBJ2-3, with TRBD1 identical over 8 bases. The CDR3 spans 13 residues. The ends lost 5 bases at V and 5 bases at J; junction bases unmatched: 3. Germline-derived CDR1 and CDR2 are MNHEY and SVGAGI. CDR3 in amino acids: CASSGQGRDTQYF. DNA for the CDR3: TGTGCCAGCAGTGGACAGGGCCGAGATACGCAGTATTTT.

On this clone itself: The identical CDR3 is also encoded by other nucleotide sequences in the sample. J is TRBJ1-2 and V is TRBV5-1; D ambiguous. In germline, CDR1 is SGHRS, CDR2 YFSETQ. Trimming cost V 0 bases and J 3 bases, with 12 bases left between them. The CDR3 has 15 residues. Here the CDR3 DNA reads TGCGCCAGCAGCTTGGCGACATATCTGCACTATGGCTACACCTTC. Translated: CASSLATYLHYGYTF.

V and J are TRBV5-6 and TRBJ1-2; no clear D gene. Deletions cut 0 bases from V and 4 bases from J, with 4 bases between. Germline V gene sequence: CDR1 SGHDT, CDR2 YYEEEE. The CDR3 is 12 amino acids. The CDR3 region is CASSLVSYGYTF. CDR3 coding DNA: TGTGCCAGCAGCTTGGTCAGCTATGGCTACACCTTC.

This sequence joins TRBV9 and TRBJ1-2, with 7 bases aligning to TRBD1. The CDR3 has 13 amino acids. Trimming at V came to 5 bases and at J to 4 bases, leaving 5 bases not matched to a gene. Germline CDR1 is SGDLS and CDR2 is YYNGEE. Here the CDR3 DNA reads TGTGCCAGCAGTCGACAGGGAGTCTATGGCTACACCTTC. Its translation is CASSRQGVYGYTF.

The chain carries TRBV18 and TRBJ2-1, with 13 bases lining up with TRBD2. Germline CDR1 is KGHSH and CDR2 is LQKENI. Trimming removed 0 bases from V and 9 bases from J; junction bases left unmatched: 2. The CDR3 runs 15 residues. CDR3 region: CASSPPGLAGLEQFF. As DNA, the CDR3 is TGTGCCAGCTCACCACCGGGACTAGCGGGACTTGAGCAGTTCTTC.

The J gene is TRBJ1-1, the V gene TRBV7-2; D ambiguous. In germline, CDR1 is SGHTA, CDR2 FQGNSA. This CDR3 region has 13 residues. Between the trimmed V and J ends, which lost 1 base and 11 bases, there was a span of 14 bases. The CDR3 bases are TGTGCCAGCAGCTTAGGTGTGCGGGTTGTGGCTTTCTTT. As protein: CASSLGVRVVAFF.

This chain connects TRBV11-2 to TRBJ1-2; TRBD1 aligns across 7 bases. V shed 3 bases, J shed 2 bases, and the junction held 9 bases outside the gene matches. The CDR3 sequence is 16 residues long. CDR1 and CDR2 (germline): SGHAT, FQNNGV. The CDR3 reads CASSLEGTAINYGYTF. CDR3 nucleotides: TGTGCCAGCAGCTTGGAAGGGACAGCGATAAACTATGGCTACACCTTC.

The chain has TRBV27 and TRBJ1-5, with TRBD1 as a possible D gene (5 bases). Looked up from germline, CDR1 is MNHEY and CDR2 is SMNVEV (reference sequence). Trimming took off 2 bases at V and 7 bases at J, with 18 bases between the two ends. The length of the CDR3 is 16 residues. DNA for the CDR3: TGTGCCAGCAGTTTAAAGATGGAGGGGCAAACGCAGCCCCAGCATTTT. It is translated as CASSLKMEGQTQPQHF.